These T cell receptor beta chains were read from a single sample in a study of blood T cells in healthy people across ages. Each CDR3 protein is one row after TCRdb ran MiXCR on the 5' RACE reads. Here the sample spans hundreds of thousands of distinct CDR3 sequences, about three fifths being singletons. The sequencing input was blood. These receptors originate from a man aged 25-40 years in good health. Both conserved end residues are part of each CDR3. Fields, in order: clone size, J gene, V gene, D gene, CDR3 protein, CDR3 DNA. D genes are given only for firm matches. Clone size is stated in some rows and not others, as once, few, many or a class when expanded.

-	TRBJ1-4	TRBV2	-	CASSELRGIEKLFF	TGTGCCAGCAGTGAGCTCAGGGGAATTGAAAAACTGTTTTTT
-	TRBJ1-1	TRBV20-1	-	CSALFGSPNTEAFF	TGCAGTGCCCTTTTCGGGTCCCCTAACACTGAAGCTTTCTTT
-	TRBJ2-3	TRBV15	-	CATSRDFRTDTQYF	TGTGCCACCAGCAGGGACTTCCGCACAGATACGCAGTATTTT
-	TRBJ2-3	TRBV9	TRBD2	CASSVRAGVGDTQYF	TGTGCCAGCAGCGTACGAGCGGGGGTTGGCGATACGCAGTATTTT
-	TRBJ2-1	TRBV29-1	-	CSVELPRGDVVDEQFF	TGCAGCGTTGAACTCCCGAGGGGGGATGTGGTCGATGAGCAGTTCTTC
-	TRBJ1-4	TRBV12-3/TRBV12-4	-	CASSLVSRLFF	TGTGCCAGCAGTTTAGTATCGCGGCTGTTTTTT
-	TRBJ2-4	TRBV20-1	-	CSATGGLGEQYF	TGCAGTGCGACCGGGGGACTTGGGGAGCAGTACTTC
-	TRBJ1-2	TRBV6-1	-	CASLGPDYGYTF	TGTGCCAGCCTAGGGCCTGACTATGGCTACACCTTC
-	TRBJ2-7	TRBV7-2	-	CASSLATYYEQYF	TGTGCCAGCAGCTTAGCCACCTACTACGAGCAGTACTTC
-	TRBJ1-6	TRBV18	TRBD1	CASSPGTVYNSPLHF	TGTGCCAGCTCACCTGGGACAGTCTATAATTCACCCCTCCACTTT
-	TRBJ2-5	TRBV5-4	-	CASSFDPSLKGEQYF	TGTGCCAGCAGCTTTGACCCCAGCCTTAAGGGGGAGCAGTACTTC
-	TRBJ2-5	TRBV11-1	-	CASSINPEPPGETQYF	TGTGCCAGCAGCATCAACCCCGAACCCCCAGGGGAGACCCAGTACTTC
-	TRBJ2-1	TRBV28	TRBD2	CASSLILAGGYNEQFF	TGTGCCAGCAGTTTAATTCTAGCGGGAGGCTACAATGAGCAGTTCTTC
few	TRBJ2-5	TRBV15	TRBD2	CATVKAEREFREQYF	TGTGCCACCGTCAAAGCGGAGCGGGAGTTTCGTGAGCAGTACTTC
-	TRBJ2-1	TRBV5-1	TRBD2	CASSLVLTSGLNEQFF	TGCGCCAGCAGCTTGGTTCTGACTAGCGGCCTCAATGAGCAGTTCTTC
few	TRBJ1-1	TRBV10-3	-	CAISVGDAQEAFF	TGTGCCATCAGTGTCGGGGACGCTCAGGAAGCTTTCTTT
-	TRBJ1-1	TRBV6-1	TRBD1	CASSERRTGGNTEAFF	TGTGCCAGCAGTGAAAGGAGGACAGGGGGAAACACTGAAGCTTTCTTT
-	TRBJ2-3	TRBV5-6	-	CASSPGFGTPTDTQYF	TGTGCCAGCAGCCCGGGCTTCGGGACGCCCACGGATACGCAGTATTTT
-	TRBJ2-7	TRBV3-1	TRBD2	CASSQEASGKTYEQYF	TGTGCCAGCAGCCAAGAGGCTAGCGGGAAGACCTACGAGCAGTACTTC
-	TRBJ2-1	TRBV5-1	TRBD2	CASSPVTSGPYNEQFF	TGCGCCAGCAGCCCGGTGACTAGCGGGCCCTACAATGAGCAGTTCTTC
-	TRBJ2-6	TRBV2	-	CANSAGSSGANVLTF	TGTGCCAACAGTGCTGGCAGCTCTGGGGCCAACGTCCTGACTTTC
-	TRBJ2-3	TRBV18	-	CASSLTGTTVDTQYF	TGTGCCAGCTCACTAACCGGGACCACTGTGGATACGCAGTATTTT
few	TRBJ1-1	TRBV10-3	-	CAISEITTEAFF	TGTGCCATCAGTGAGATAACCACTGAAGCTTTCTTT
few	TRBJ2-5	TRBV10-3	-	CAISVYGVGETQYF	TGTGCCATCAGTGTTTATGGGGTAGGAGAGACCCAGTACTTC
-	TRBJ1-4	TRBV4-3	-	CASSQLQGWDFEKLFF	TGCGCCAGCAGTCAGTTACAAGGGTGGGACTTTGAAAAACTGTTTTTT
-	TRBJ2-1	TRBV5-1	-	CASSFRDGLAEQFF	TGCGCCAGCAGCTTCCGGGACGGACTGGCTGAGCAGTTCTTC
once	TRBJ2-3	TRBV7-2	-	CASSLGWSADTQYF	TGTGCCAGCAGTTTAGGGTGGTCGGCAGATACGCAGTATTTT
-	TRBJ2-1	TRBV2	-	CASSGQITYNEQFF	TGTGCCAGCAGTGGACAGATTACCTACAATGAGCAGTTCTTC
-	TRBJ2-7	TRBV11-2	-	CASSLMGAGYEQYF	TGTGCCAGCAGCTTAATGGGGGCAGGCTACGAGCAGTACTTC
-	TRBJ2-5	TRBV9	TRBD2	CASSVVAGWSETQYF	TGTGCCAGCAGCGTGGTAGCGGGATGGTCAGAGACCCAGTACTTC
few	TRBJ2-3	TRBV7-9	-	CASSPYSSGRDTQYF	TGTGCCAGCAGCCCCTATTCGTCTGGTAGAGATACGCAGTATTTT
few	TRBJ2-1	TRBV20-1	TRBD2	CSAGGSGGSYNEQFF	TGCAGTGCTGGGGGTAGCGGGGGCTCCTACAATGAGCAGTTCTTC
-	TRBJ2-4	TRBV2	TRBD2	CASSESGLAGGLLAKNIQYF	TGTGCCAGCAGTGAATCCGGACTAGCGGGGGGGTTACTAGCCAAAAACATTCAGTACTTC
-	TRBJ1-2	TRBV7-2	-	CASSLSTGDYGYTF	TGTGCCAGCAGCTTATCGACGGGAGACTATGGCTACACCTTC
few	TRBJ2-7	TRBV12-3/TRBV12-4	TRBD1	CASRTNRDSQAYEQYF	TGTGCCAGCAGGACTAACCGGGACAGCCAAGCCTACGAGCAGTACTTC
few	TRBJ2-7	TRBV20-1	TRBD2	CSASDSGRSSHEQYF	TGCAGTGCTAGTGATAGCGGGAGGAGCTCACACGAGCAGTACTTC
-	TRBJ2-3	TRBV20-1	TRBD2	CSARDGGLAGNTDTQYF	TGCAGTGCTAGAGATGGTGGACTAGCGGGAAACACAGATACGCAGTATTTT
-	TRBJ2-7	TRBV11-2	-	CASSFDYSYEQYF	TGTGCCAGCAGCTTCGATTACTCCTACGAGCAGTACTTC
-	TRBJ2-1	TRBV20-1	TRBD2	CSANPGLAGGNEQFF	TGCAGTGCCAATCCTGGACTAGCGGGAGGCAATGAGCAGTTCTTC
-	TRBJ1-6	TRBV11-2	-	CASSLGAGEDFGSPLHF	TGTGCCAGCAGCTTAGGGGCAGGGGAAGACTTTGGGTCACCCCTCCACTTT
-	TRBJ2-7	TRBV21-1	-	CASSKGEKRLLYEQYF	TGTGCCAGCAGCAAAGGGGAGAAGCGGCTCCTCTACGAGCAGTACTTC
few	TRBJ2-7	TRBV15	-	CATSRMRAGSYEQYF	TGTGCCACCAGCAGAATGAGGGCAGGGTCCTACGAGCAGTACTTC
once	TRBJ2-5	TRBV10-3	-	CAISEAGGTGTKNGQETQYF	TGTGCCATCAGTGAGGCTGGGGGAACCGGGACCAAGAATGGTCAAGAGACCCAGTACTTC
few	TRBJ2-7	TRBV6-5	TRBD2	CASGTSFYEQYF	TGTGCCAGCGGGACTAGTTTCTACGAGCAGTACTTC
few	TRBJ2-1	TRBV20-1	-	CSATGYYNEQFF	TGCAGTGCTACTGGGTACTACAATGAGCAGTTCTTC
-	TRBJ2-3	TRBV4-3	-	CASSQDLTLQLSTDTQYF	TGCGCCAGCAGCCAAGATCTGACCCTACAGCTTAGCACAGATACGCAGTATTTT